The clone carrying this TCR beta chain is a singleton in its sample. Its antigen is currently unknown. The assay was immunoSEQ multiplex PCR, and TCRdb's table has in-frame clones only and misses some. Of over 30,000 clones detected, 70% to 90% appear once; the ten largest clones hold about 10%. The source of the sample is a study of CD8 T cells in acute hepatitis C reinfection. Per germline, CDR1 KGHSH and CDR2 LQKENI. The CDR3 consists of 15 residues. V shed 4 bases and J 1 base; nucleotides not matched to a gene: 7. Indicated time point: naive CD8 control sorted from an acute-time-point sample. Dead cells were excluded, and live cells stained for CD3, CD8 and CD45RO. Whole-study findings and limits: TRBV04 and TRBV06 were preferentially used in all groups, not explained by naive pool overrepresentation. Exact CDR3 sharing with other epitopes was rare, possibly method-limited.

The V gene is TRBV18, the J gene TRBJ2-7; 7 nucleotides match TRBD2. This clonotype was sampled from a young woman who spontaneously cleared hepatitis C infection. The sequenced material came from naive CD8+ T cells from PBMCs. CDR3 region: CASSRERDGSYEQYF. The CDR3 nucleotides are TGTGCCAGCTCACGAGAGCGGGATGGGTCCTACGAGCAGTACTTC.